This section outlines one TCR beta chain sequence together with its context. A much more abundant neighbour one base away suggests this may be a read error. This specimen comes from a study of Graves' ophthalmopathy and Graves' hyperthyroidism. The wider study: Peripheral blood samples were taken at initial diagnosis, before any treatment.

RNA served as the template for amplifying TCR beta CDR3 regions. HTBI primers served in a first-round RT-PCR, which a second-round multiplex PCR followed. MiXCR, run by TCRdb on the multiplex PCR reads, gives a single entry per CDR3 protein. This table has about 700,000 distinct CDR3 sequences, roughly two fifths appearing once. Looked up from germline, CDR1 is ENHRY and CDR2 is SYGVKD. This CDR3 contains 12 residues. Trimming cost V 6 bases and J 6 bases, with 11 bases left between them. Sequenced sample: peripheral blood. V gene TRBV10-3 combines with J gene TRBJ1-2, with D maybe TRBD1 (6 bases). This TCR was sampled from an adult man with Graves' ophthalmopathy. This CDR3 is CAISNRADGYTF. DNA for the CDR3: TGTGCCATCAGCAACAGGGCCGATGGCTACACCTTC.